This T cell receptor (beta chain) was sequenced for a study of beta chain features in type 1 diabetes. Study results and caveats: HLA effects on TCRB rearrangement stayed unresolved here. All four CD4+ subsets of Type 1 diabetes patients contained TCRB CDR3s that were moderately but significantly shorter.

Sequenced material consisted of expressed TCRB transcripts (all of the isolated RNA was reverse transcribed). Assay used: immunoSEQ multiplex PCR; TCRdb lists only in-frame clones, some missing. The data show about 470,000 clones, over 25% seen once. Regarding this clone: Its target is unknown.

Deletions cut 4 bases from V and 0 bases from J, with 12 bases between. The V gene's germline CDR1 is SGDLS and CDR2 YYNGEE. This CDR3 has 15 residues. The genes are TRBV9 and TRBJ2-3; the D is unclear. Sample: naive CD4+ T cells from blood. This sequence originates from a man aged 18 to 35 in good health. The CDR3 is CASSPRQSSTDTQYF. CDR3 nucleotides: TGTGCCAGCAGCCCCCGACAATCAAGCACAGATACGCAGTATTTT.